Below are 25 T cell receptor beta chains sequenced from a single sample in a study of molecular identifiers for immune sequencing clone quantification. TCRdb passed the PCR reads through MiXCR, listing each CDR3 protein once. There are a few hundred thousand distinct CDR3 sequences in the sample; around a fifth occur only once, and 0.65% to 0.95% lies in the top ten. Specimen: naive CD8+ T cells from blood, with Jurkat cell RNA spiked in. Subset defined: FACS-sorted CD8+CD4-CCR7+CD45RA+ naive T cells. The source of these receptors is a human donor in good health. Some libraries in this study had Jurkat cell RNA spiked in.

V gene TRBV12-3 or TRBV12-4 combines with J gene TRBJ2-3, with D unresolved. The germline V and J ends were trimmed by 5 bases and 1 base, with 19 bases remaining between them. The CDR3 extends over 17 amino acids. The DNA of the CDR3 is TGTGCCAGCAGTCCCACCTTTACACCCTCGGGCACAGATACGCAGTATTTT. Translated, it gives CASSPTFTPSGTDTQYF.

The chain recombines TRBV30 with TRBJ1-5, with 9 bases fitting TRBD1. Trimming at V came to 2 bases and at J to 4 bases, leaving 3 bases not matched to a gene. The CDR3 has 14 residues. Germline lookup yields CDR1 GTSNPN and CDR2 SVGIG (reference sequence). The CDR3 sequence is CAWSLGQGNQPQHF. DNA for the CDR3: TGTGCCTGGAGTTTGGGACAGGGTAATCAGCCCCAGCATTTT. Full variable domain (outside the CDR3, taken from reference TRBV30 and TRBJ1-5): SQTIHQWPATLVQPVGSPLSLECTVEGTSNPNLYWYRQAAGRGLQLLFYSVGIGQISSEVPQNLSASRPQDRQFILSSKKLLLSDSGFYLCAWSLGQGNQPQHFGDGTRLSIL.

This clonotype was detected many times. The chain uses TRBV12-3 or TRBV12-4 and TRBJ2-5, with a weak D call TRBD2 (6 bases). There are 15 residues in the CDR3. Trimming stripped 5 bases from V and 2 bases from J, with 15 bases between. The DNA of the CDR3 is TGTGCCAGCAGTAAGATAGCGGCCGGACAAGAGACCCAGTACTTC. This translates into CASSKIAAGQETQYF.

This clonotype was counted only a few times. In DNA, the CDR3 is TGTGCCAGCAGTTTTTTGGGGCCTGACCAAGAGACCCAGTACTTC. Translation: CASSFLGPDQETQYF. This chain joins TRBV28 and TRBJ2-5; maybe TRBD1 (5 bases). The V gene's germline CDR1 is MDHEN and CDR2 SYDVKM. V was clipped by 3 bases and J by 0 bases, with 11 bases between them. This CDR3 is built from 15 residues.

The CDR3 loop reads CASSSGQHSYTF. As DNA, the CDR3 is TGTGCCAGCAGCTCGGGACAGCACTCCTACACCTTC. The rearrangement uses TRBV13 and TRBJ1-2; 7 bases fit TRBD1. The CDR3 runs to 12 residues. Germline V CDR1 and CDR2: PRHDT, FYEKMQ (reference sequence). The ends lost 4 bases at V and 10 bases at J; junction bases unmatched: 6.

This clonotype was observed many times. The CDR3 protein is CASSEAKGLAGAGELFF. The CDR3 DNA is TGTGCCAGCAGTGAAGCTAAAGGACTAGCGGGAGCCGGGGAGCTGTTTTTT. This chain uses TRBV6-1 with TRBJ2-2; 13 nucleotides match TRBD2. Germline-derived CDR1 and CDR2 are MNHNS and SASEGT. V dropped 0 bases and J dropped 6; count of bases not matched to a gene: 4. The CDR3 length is 17 residues.

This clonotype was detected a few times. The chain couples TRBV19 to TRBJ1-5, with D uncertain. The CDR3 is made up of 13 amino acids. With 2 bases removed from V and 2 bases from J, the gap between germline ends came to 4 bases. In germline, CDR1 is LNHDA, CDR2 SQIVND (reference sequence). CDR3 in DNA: TGTGCCAGTAGTATAAATGGCAATCAGCCCCAGCATTTT. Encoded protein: CASSINGNQPQHF.

The CDR3 is CSARGSGHHHEQYF. CDR3 nucleotides: TGCAGTGCTAGAGGTTCAGGGCACCACCACGAGCAGTACTTC. The chain has TRBV20-1 and TRBJ2-7, with a tentative D call TRBD1 (5 bases). The germline V and J ends were trimmed by 1 base and 5 bases, with 15 bases remaining between them. The CDR3 consists of 14 residues. In germline, CDR1 is DFQATT, CDR2 SNEGSKA (reference sequence).

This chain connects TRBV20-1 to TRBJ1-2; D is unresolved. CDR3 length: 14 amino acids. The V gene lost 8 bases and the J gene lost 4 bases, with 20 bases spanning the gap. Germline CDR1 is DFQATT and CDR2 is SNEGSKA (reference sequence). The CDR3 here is CSFPPSPQPYGYTF. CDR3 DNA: TGCAGTTTCCCACCCTCACCCCAACCCTATGGCTACACCTTC.

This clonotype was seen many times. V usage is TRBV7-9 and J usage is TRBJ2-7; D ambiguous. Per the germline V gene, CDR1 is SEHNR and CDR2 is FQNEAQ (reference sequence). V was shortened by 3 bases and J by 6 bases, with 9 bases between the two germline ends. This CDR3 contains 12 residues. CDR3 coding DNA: TGTGCCAGCAGCTTGGGGTACCGCGAGCAGTACTTC. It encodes CASSLGYREQYF. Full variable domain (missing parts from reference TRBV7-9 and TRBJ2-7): DTGVSQNPRHKITKRGQNVTFRCDPISEHNRLYWYRQTLGQGPEFLTYFQNEAQLEKSRLLSDRFSAERPKGSFSTLEIQRTEQGDSAMYLCASSLGYREQYFGPGTRLTVT.

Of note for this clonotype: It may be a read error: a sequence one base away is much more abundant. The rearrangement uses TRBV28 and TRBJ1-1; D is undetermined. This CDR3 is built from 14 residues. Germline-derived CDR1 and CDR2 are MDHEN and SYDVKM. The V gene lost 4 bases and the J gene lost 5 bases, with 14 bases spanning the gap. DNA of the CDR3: TGTGCCAGCAGTTCACCTTCCCGAGGGACTGAAGCTTTCTTT. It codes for CASSSPSRGTEAFF.

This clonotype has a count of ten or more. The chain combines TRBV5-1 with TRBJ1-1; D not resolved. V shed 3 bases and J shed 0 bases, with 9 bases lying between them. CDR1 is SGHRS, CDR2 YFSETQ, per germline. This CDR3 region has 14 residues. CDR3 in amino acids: CASSWELMNTEAFF. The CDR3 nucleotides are TGCGCCAGCAGCTGGGAGCTTATGAACACTGAAGCTTTCTTT.

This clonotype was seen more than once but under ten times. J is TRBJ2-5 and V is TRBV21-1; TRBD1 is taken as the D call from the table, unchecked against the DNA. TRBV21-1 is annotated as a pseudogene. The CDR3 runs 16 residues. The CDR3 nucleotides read TGTGCCAGCAACATCAGGGGGCCCTGTGGCCAAGAGACCCAGTACTTC. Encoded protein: CASNIRGPCGQETQYF.

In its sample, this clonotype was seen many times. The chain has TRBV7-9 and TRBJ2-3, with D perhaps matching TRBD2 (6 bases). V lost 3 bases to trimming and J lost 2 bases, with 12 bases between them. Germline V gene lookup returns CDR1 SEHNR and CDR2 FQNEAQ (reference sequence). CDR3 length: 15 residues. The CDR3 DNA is TGTGCCAGCAGCTTGGGCTGGGGGGACACAGATACGCAGTATTTT. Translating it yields CASSLGWGDTDTQYF.

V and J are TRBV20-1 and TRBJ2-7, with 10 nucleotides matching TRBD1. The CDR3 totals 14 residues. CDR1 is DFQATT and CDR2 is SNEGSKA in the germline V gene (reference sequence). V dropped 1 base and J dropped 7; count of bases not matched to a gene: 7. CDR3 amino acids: CSARVGTGVYEQYF. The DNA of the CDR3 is TGCAGTGCTAGAGTGGGGACAGGGGTGTATGAGCAGTACTTC.

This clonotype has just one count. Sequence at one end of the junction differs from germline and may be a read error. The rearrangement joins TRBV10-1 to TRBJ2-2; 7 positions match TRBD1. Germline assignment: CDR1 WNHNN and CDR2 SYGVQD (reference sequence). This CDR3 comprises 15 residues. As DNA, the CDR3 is TGCGCCAGCAGTGGGGAGACAGGGCACACCGGGGAGCAGTTTTTT. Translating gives CASSGETGHTGEQFF.

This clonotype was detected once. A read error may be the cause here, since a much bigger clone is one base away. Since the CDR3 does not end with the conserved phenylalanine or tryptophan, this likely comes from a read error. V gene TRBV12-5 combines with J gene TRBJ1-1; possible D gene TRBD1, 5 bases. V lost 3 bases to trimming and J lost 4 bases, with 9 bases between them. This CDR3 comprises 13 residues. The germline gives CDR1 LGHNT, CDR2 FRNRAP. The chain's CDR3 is CASGFGRGTEAFY. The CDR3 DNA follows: TGTGCTAGTGGTTTTGGAAGGGGCACTGAAGCTTTCTAT.

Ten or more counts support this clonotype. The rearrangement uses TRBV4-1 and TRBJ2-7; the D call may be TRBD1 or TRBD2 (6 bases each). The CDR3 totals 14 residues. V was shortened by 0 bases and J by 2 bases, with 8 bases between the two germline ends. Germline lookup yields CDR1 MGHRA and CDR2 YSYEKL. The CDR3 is CASSQDGGPYEQYF. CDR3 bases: TGCGCCAGCAGCCAAGATGGGGGGCCCTACGAGCAGTACTTC.

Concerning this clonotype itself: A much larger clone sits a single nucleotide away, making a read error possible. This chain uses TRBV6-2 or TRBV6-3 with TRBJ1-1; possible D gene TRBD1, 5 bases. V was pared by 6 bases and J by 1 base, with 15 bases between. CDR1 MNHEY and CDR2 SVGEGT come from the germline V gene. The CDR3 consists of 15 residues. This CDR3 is CASRVHGATNTEAFF. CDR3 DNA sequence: TGTGCCAGCAGAGTTCACGGGGCCACGAACACTGAAGCTTTCTTT.

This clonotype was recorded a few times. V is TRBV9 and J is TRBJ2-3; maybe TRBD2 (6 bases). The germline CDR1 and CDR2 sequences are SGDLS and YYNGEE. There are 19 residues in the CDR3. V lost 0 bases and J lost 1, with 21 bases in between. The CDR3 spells CASSVEGWVRGSGTDTQYF. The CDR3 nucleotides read TGTGCCAGCAGCGTAGAAGGTTGGGTTCGGGGGAGCGGCACAGATACGCAGTATTTT. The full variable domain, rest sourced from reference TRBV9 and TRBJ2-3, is DSGVTQTPKHLITATGQRVTLRCSPRSGDLSVYWYQQSLDQGLQFLIQYYNGEERAKGNILERFSAQQFPDLHSELNLSSLELGDSALYFCASSVEGWVRGSGTDTQYFGPGTRLTVL.

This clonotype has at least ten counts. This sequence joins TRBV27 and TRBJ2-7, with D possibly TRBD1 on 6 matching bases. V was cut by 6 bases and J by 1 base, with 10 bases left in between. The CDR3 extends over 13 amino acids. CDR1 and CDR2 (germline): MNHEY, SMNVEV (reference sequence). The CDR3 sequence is CASSYRDSYEQYF. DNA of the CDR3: TGTGCCAGCAGCTACAGGGATTCCTACGAGCAGTACTTC.

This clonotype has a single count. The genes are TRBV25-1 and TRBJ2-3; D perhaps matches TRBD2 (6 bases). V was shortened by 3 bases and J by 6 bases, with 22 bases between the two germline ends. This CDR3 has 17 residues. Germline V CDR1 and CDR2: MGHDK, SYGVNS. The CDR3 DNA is TGTGCCAGCAGTGACCTCTTGATCGGGCGGGGTGCCGATACGCAGTATTTT. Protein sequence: CASSDLLIGRGADTQYF.

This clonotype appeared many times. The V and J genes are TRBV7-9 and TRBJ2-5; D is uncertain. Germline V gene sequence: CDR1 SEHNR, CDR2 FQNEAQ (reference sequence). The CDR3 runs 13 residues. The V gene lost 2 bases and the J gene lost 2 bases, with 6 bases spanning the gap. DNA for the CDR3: TGTGCCAGCAGCTTAAGTTCGCAAGAGACCCAGTACTTC. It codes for CASSLSSQETQYF.

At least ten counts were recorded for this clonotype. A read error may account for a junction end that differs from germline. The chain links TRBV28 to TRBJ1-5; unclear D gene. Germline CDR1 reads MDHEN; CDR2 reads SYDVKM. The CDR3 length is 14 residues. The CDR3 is CASILGKPNQPQHF. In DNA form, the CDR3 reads TGTGCCAGCATTTTAGGGAAACCCAATCAGCCCCAGCATTTT. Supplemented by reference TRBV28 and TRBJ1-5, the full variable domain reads DVKVTQSSRYLVKRTGEKVFLECVQDMDHENMFWYRQDPGLGLRLIYFSYDVKMKEKGDIPEGYSVSREKKERFSLILESASTNQTSMYLCASILGKPNQPQHFGDGTRLSIL.

Written as DNA, the CDR3 is TGCGCCTCCAGGGGTAGTGGTGACACTGAGGTTTTCTTT. The encoded protein is CASRGSGDTEVFF. The rearrangement links TRBV5-1 to TRBJ1-1, with TRBD1 as a possible D gene (6 bases). The CDR3 spans 13 residues. Trimming pared 10 bases from V and 13 bases from J, leaving 26 bases between. CDR1 and CDR2 from the germline V gene are SGHRS and YFSETQ.